The 16 T cell receptor beta chains listed next were all sequenced from one sample in a study of cytomegalovirus exposure and HLA in healthy donors. Profiled with immunoSEQ multiplex PCR; TCRdb holds only in-frame clones, not every one. Of 250,000 to 300,000 clones in the sample, 86% were seen once. Sequenced material: PBMCs. These TCRs come from a woman aged 18-35 years in good health and CMV-seronegative.

CDR3 coding DNA: TGTGCCAGCAGCTTACTTCCGAGACACGATAGCAATCAGCCCCAGCATTTT. It specifies CASSLLPRHDSNQPQHF. This rearrangement joins TRBV7-8 to TRBJ1-5; D not certain. This CDR3 is built from 17 residues. The germline gives CDR1 SGHVS, CDR2 FQNEAQ. V lost 2 bases and J lost 0, with 14 bases in between.

This clone has only one observation. CDR3 DNA sequence: TGTGCCAGCAGTTTTAATAGCAATCAGCCCCAGCATTTT. It encodes CASSFNSNQPQHF. The V and J genes are TRBV28 and TRBJ1-5; D unresolved. V was trimmed by 3 bases and J by 0 bases, leaving 3 bases between them. Germline V gene lookup returns CDR1 MDHEN and CDR2 SYDVKM. The CDR3 is made up of 13 amino acids.

V is TRBV4-1 and J is TRBJ1-1; D might be TRBD1 (5 bases). Germline CDR1 MGHRA, CDR2 YSYEKL. V was shortened by 1 base and J by 2 bases, with 17 bases between the two germline ends. This CDR3 has 17 amino acids. The CDR3 nucleotides are TGCGCCAGCAGCCAAGTTTTCGTCAGGGCGCCTAACACTGAAGCTTTCTTT. Protein sequence: CASSQVFVRAPNTEAFF.

This clone was observed a handful of times. The V and J genes are TRBV14 and TRBJ2-7; no firm D call. CDR1 is SGHDN and CDR2 is FVKESK in the germline V gene. The V end was cut by 7 bases, the J end by 5 bases, with 18 bases between. This CDR3 spans 14 amino acids. The CDR3 DNA reads TGTGCCAGCAACCTTGACGGGTGGCGCCACGAGCAGTACTTC. Translated, it gives CASNLDGWRHEQYF.

V is TRBV5-1 and J is TRBJ2-7; D call uncertain. The CDR3 loop spans 12 amino acids. Trimming left V 3 bases short and J 4 bases short, with 8 bases between. Looked up from germline, CDR1 is SGHRS and CDR2 is YFSETQ. This CDR3 is CASSSNRYEQYF. The CDR3 nucleotides read TGCGCCAGCAGCTCGAACCGGTACGAGCAGTACTTC.

V usage is TRBV28 and J usage is TRBJ1-6; 7 bases are shared with TRBD1. V lost 5 bases, J lost 10 bases, and 14 bases stayed unmatched. Germline V gene lookup returns CDR1 MDHEN and CDR2 SYDVKM. The CDR3 loop spans 16 amino acids. The CDR3 DNA reads TGTGCCAGCAGTGTCTCGACAGGGAGCATCGGGTCACCCCTCCACTTT. It encodes CASSVSTGSIGSPLHF.

V gene TRBV6-5 combines with J gene TRBJ2-7; 10 nucleotides line up with TRBD1. CDR3 size: 15 residues. With V trimmed by 7 bases and J by 0 bases, 6 bases remained unmatched. CDR1 is MNHEY, CDR2 SVGAGI, per germline. The CDR3: CASTFRQGASYEQYF. In nucleotides, the CDR3 is TGTGCCAGCACCTTTAGACAGGGGGCCTCCTACGAGCAGTACTTC.

The V call is TRBV5-4, the J call TRBJ1-5; tentatively, D is TRBD1 (5 bases). Germline V gene data show CDR1 as SGHNT and CDR2 as YYREEE (reference sequence). V gave up 5 bases and J gave up 2 bases, with 8 bases separating them. The CDR3 covers 13 residues. The CDR3 sequence: CASSEGGNQPQHF. CDR3 nucleotide sequence: TGTGCCAGCAGTGAAGGGGGCAATCAGCCCCAGCATTTT.

This chain links TRBV6-5 with TRBJ1-2; possibly TRBD1 for D (6 bases). V lost 0 bases, J lost 1 base, and 9 bases lay in between. The CDR3 spans 15 residues. From germline, CDR1 is MNHEY and CDR2 SVGAGI. CDR3: CASSYSGGSNYGYTF. The DNA of the CDR3 is TGTGCCAGCAGTTACTCAGGGGGAAGTAACTATGGCTACACCTTC.

This clone counts as medium-sized. The chain recombines TRBV5-1 with TRBJ1-2; no reliable D call. Germline V gene lookup returns CDR1 SGHRS and CDR2 YFSETQ. The CDR3 contains 12 residues. Between the trimmed V and J ends, which lost 0 bases and 4 bases, there was a span of 4 bases. This chain's CDR3 is CASSLVGYGYTF. The CDR3 region has the DNA TGCGCCAGCAGCTTGGTCGGCTATGGCTACACCTTC.

The gene calls are TRBV10-3 and TRBJ2-2; 11 nucleotides match TRBD2. The junction had 12 bases not matched to a gene; V was cut back by 6 bases and J by 9 bases. Per germline, CDR1 ENHRY and CDR2 SYGVKD. The CDR3 sequence is 16 residues long. This CDR3 is CAISTGTSGGTRELFF. In DNA, the CDR3 is TGTGCCATCAGCACCGGGACTAGCGGAGGGACCCGGGAGCTGTTTTTT.

There are many counts of this clone. The rearrangement links TRBV11-2 to TRBJ1-2; tentative D call: TRBD1 (5 bases). This CDR3 spans 15 amino acids. Between the trimmed V and J ends, which lost 2 bases and 2 bases, there was a span of 12 bases. Germline assignment: CDR1 SGHAT and CDR2 FQNNGV. DNA for the CDR3: TGTGCCAGCAGCTTATTCCAGGGATGGAACTATGGCTACACCTTC. This gives the protein CASSLFQGWNYGYTF. Looking up the rest from reference TRBV11-2 and TRBJ1-2 gives the full variable domain: EAGVAQSPRYKIIEKRQSVAFWCNPISGHATLYWYQQILGQGPKLLIQFQNNGVVDDSQLPKDRFSAERLKGVDSTLKIQPAKLEDSAVYLCASSLFQGWNYGYTFGSGTRLTVV.

V usage is TRBV2 and J usage is TRBJ2-7; 7 nucleotides align to TRBD2. Trimming cost V 5 bases and J 8 bases; bases outside gene matches: 6. This CDR3 has 12 residues. CDR1 SNHLY and CDR2 FYNNEI come from the germline V gene. This CDR3 is CASSQDGRQQYF. In DNA, the CDR3 is TGTGCCAGCAGTCAGGACGGGAGGCAGCAGTACTTC. The full variable domain, its missing parts supplied by reference TRBV2 and TRBJ2-7, is EPEVTQTPSHQVTQMGQEVILRCVPISNHLYFYWYRQILGQKVEFLVSFYNNEISEKSEIFDDQFSVERPDGSNFTLKIRSTKLEDSAMYFCASSQDGRQQYFGPGTRLTVT.

The CDR3 protein is CASSISLGSGEQYF. In DNA, the CDR3 is TGTGCCAGTAGTATCTCCCTAGGCTCGGGCGAGCAGTACTTC. The genes are TRBV19 and TRBJ2-7, with no clear D. In germline, CDR1 is LNHDA, CDR2 SQIVND (reference sequence). V dropped 3 bases and J dropped 6 bases, with 15 bases sitting between them. CDR3 length: 14 amino acids. Looking up the rest from reference TRBV19 and TRBJ2-7 gives the full variable domain: DGGITQSPKYLFRKEGQNVTLSCEQNLNHDAMYWYRQDPGQGLRLIYYSQIVNDFQKGDIAEGYSVSREKKESFPLTVTSAQKNPTAFYLCASSISLGSGEQYFGPGTRLTVT.

On this clone: The junction departs from germline at one end; a sequencing error may be responsible. CDR3 in DNA: TGTGCTAGCAGGAAGGGGGCGGCGGACACTGAAGCTTTCTTT. Its translation: CASRKGAADTEAFF. The chain uses TRBV7-7 and TRBJ1-1, with 7 bases matching TRBD1. Germline CDR1 is SSHAT and CDR2 is FNYEAQ (reference sequence). This CDR3 is 14 amino acids long. The full variable domain, in which reference TRBV7-7 and TRBJ1-1 provide the parts outside the CDR3, is GAGVSQSPRYKVTKRGQDVTLRCDPISSHATLYWYQQALGQGPEFLTYFNYEAQPDKSGLPSDRFSAERPEGSISTLTIQRTEQRDSAMYRCASRKGAADTEAFFGQGTRLTVV.

J is TRBJ2-3 and V is TRBV6-5, with D hard to call. This CDR3 spans 11 amino acids. V was shortened by 8 bases and J by 6 bases, with 9 bases between the two germline ends. CDR1 and CDR2 (germline): MNHEY, SVGAGI. CDR3 in DNA: TGTGCCAGCCTCGGTTCGGATACGCAGTATTTT. As protein: CASLGSDTQYF.